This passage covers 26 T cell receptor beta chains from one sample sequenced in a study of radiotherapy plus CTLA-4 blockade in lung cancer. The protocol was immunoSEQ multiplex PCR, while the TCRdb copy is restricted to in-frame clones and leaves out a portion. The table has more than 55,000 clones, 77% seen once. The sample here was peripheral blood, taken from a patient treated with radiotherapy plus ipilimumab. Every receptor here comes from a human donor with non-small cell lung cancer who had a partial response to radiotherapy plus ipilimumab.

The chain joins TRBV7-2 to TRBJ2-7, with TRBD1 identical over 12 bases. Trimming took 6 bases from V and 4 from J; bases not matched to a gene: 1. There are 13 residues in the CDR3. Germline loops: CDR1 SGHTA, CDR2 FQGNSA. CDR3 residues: CASRGQGAYEQYF. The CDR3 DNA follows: TGTGCCAGCAGGGGACAGGGGGCTTACGAGCAGTACTTC.

CDR3 nucleotide sequence: TGTGCCAGCAGACGAGGACTAGCGGGGGCACCCTACGAGCAGTACTTC. As protein: CASRRGLAGAPYEQYF. The chain uses TRBV28 and TRBJ2-5; TRBD2 aligns across 13 bases. The last part of the DNA fits TRBJ2-7 better; the J call may be wrong. This CDR3 comprises 16 residues. Germline V gene data show CDR1 as MDHEN and CDR2 as SYDVKM.

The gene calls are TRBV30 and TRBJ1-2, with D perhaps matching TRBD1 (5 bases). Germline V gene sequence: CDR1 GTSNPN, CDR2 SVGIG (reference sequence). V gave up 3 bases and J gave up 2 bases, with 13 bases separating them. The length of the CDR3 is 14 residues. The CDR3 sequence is CAWSEEGANYGYTF. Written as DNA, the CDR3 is TGTGCCTGGAGCGAAGAAGGGGCGAACTATGGCTACACCTTC. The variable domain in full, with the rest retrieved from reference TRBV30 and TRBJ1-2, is SQTIHQWPATLVQPVGSPLSLECTVEGTSNPNLYWYRQAAGRGLQLLFYSVGIGQISSEVPQNLSASRPQDRQFILSSKKLLLSDSGFYLCAWSEEGANYGYTFGSGTRLTVV.

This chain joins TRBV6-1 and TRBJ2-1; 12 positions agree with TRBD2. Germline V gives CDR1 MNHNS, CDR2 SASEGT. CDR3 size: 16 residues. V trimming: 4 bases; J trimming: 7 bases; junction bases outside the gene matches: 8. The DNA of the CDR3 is TGTGCCAGCAGTGGGTCCCTAGCGGGGGGGCCAAATGAGCAGTTCTTC. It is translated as CASSGSLAGGPNEQFF.

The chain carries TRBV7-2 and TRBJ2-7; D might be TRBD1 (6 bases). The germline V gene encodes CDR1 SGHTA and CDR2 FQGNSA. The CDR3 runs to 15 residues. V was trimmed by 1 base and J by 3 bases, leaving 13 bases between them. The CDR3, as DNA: TGTGCCAGCAGCTTAGGGCTGGGCAGGGGCTACGAGCAGTACTTC. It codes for CASSLGLGRGYEQYF.

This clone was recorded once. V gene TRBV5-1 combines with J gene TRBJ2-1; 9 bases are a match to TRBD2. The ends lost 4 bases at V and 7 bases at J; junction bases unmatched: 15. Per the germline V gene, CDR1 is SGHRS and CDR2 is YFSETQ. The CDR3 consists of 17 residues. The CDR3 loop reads CASSVRPLAGPGNEQFF. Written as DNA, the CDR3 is TGCGCCAGCAGCGTCCGACCCCTAGCGGGGCCTGGGAATGAGCAGTTCTTC.

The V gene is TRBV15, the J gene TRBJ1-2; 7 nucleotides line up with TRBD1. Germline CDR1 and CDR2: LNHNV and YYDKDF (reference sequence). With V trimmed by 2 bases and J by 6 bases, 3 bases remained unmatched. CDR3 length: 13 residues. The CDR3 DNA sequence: TGTGCCACCAGCAGACCTACAGGGGATGGCTACACCTTC. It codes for CATSRPTGDGYTF.

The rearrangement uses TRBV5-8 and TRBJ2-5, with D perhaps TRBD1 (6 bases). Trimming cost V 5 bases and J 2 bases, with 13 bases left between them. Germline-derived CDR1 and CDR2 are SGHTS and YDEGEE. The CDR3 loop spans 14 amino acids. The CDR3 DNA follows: TGTGCCAGCAGTCCGGGACACTATCAAGAGACCCAGTACTTC. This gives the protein CASSPGHYQETQYF.

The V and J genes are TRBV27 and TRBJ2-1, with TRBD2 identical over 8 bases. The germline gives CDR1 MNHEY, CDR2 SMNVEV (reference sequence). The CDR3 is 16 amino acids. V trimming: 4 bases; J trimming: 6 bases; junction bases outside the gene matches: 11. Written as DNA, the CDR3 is TGTGCCAGCAGTTCGGGCACCGGGACTAGGACCAATGAGCAGTTCTTC. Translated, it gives CASSSGTGTRTNEQFF.

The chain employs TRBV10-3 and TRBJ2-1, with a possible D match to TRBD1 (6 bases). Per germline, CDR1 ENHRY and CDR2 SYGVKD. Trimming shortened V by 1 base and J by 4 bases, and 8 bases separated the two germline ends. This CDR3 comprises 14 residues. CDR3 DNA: TGTGCCATCAGTGAGTTGGACAGATACAATGAGCAGTTCTTC. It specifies CAISELDRYNEQFF.

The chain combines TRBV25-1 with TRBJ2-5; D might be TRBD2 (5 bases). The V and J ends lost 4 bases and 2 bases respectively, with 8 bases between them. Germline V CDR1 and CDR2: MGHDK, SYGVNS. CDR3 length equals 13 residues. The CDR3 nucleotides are TGTGCCAGCAGTGGGACTGGACAAGAGACCCAGTACTTC. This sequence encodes CASSGTGQETQYF.

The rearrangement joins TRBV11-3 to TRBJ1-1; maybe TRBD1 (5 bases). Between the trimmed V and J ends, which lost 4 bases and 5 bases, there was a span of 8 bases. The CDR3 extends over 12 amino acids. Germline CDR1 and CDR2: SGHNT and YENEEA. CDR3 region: CASSSGGTEAFF. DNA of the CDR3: TGTGCCAGCAGCTCGGGGGGGACTGAAGCTTTCTTT.

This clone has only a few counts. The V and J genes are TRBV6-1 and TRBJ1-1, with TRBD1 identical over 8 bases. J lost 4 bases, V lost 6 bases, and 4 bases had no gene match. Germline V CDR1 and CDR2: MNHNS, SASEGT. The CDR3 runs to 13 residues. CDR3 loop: CASRATGGTEAFF. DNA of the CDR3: TGTGCCAGCAGGGCCACAGGGGGCACTGAAGCTTTCTTT.

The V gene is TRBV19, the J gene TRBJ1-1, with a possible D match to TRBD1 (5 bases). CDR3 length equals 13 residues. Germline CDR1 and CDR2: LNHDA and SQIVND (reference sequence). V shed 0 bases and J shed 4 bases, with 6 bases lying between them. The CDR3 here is CASSIDGGTEAFF. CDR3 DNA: TGTGCCAGTAGTATAGACGGGGGCACTGAAGCTTTCTTT.

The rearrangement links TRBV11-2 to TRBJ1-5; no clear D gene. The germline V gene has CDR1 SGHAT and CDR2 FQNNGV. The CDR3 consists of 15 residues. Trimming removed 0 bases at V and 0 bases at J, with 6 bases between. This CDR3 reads CASSLDPYSNQPQHF. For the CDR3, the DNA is TGTGCCAGCAGCTTAGATCCTTATAGCAATCAGCCCCAGCATTTT.

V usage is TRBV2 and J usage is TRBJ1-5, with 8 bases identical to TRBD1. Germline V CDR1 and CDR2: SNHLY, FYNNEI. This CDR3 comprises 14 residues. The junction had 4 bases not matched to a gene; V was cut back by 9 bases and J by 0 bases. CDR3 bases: TGTGCCAGTAGGACAGGGCCTAGCAATCAGCCCCAGCATTTT. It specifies CASRTGPSNQPQHF. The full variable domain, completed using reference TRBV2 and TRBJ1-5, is EPEVTQTPSHQVTQMGQEVILRCVPISNHLYFYWYRQILGQKVEFLVSFYNNEISEKSEIFDDQFSVERPDGSNFTLKIRSTKLEDSAMYFCASRTGPSNQPQHFGDGTRLSIL.

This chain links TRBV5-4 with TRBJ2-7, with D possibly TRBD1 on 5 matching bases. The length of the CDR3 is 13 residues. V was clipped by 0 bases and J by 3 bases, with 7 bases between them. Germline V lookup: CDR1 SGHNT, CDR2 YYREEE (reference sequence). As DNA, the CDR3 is TGTGCCAGCAGCTTGGGGACAAACTACGAGCAGTACTTC. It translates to CASSLGTNYEQYF.

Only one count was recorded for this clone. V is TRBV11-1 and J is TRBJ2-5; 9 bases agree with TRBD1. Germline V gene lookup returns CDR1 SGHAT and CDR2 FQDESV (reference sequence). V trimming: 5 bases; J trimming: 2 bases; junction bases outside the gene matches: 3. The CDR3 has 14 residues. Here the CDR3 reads CASSPGTGQETQYF. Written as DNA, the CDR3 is TGTGCCAGCAGCCCCGGGACAGGGCAAGAGACCCAGTACTTC.

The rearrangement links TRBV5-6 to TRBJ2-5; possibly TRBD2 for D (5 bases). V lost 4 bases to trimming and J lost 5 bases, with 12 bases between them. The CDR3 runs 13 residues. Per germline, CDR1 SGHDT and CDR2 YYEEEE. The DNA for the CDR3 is TGTGCCAGCAGCCCCATCTCTAGCGAGACCCAGTACTTC. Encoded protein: CASSPISSETQYF.

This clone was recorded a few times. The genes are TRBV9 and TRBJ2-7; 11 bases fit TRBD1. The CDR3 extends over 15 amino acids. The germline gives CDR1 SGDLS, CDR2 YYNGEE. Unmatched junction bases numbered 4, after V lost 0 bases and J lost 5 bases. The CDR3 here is CASSVGTGGSDEQYF. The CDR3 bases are TGTGCCAGCAGCGTAGGGACAGGGGGCTCTGACGAGCAGTACTTC.

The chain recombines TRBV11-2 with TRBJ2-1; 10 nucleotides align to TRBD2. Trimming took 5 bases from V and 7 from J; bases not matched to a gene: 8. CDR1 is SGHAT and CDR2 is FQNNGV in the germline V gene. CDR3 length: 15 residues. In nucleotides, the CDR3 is TGTGCCAGCAGCCCAGGGCTAGCGGGGGTTAATGAGCAGTTCTTC. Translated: CASSPGLAGVNEQFF. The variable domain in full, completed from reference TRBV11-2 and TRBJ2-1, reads EAGVAQSPRYKIIEKRQSVAFWCNPISGHATLYWYQQILGQGPKLLIQFQNNGVVDDSQLPKDRFSAERLKGVDSTLKIQPAKLEDSAVYLCASSPGLAGVNEQFFGPGTRLTVL.

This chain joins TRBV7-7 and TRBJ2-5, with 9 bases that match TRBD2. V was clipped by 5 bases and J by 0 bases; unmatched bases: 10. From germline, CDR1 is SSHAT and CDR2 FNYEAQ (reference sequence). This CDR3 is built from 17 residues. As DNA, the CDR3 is TGTGCCAGCAGCCCCTGGGGGGCGGGGGGGTACCAAGAGACCCAGTACTTC. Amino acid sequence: CASSPWGAGGYQETQYF.

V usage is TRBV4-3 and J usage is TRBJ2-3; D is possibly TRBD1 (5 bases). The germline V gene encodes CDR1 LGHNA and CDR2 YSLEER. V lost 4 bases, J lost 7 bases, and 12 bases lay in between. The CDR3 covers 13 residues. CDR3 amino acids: CASSRGRRNTQYF. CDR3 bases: TGCGCCAGCAGCCGGGGCCGAAGAAATACGCAGTATTTT.

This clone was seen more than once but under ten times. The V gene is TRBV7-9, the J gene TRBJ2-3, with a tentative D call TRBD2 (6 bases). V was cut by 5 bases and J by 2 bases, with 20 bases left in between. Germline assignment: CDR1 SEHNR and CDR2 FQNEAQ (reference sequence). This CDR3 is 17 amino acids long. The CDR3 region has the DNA TGTGCCAGCAGCGCCCCTCGTACTAGCCGATACACAGATACGCAGTATTTT. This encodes CASSAPRTSRYTDTQYF. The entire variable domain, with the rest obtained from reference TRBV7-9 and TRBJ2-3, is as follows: DTGVSQNPRHKITKRGQNVTFRCDPISEHNRLYWYRQTLGQGPEFLTYFQNEAQLEKSRLLSDRFSAERPKGSFSTLEIQRTEQGDSAMYLCASSAPRTSRYTDTQYFGPGTRLTVL.

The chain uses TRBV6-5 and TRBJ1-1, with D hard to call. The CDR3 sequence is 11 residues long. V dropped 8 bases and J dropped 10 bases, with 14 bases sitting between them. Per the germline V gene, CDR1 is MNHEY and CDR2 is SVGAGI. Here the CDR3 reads CASQTDGVAFF. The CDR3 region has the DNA TGTGCCAGCCAAACGGACGGGGTAGCTTTCTTT.

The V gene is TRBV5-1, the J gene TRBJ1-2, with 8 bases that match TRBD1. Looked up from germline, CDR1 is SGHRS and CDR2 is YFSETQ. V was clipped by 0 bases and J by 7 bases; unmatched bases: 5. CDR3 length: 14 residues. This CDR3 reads CASSLEKDRVGYTF. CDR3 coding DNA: TGCGCCAGCAGCTTGGAGAAGGACAGGGTTGGCTACACCTTC. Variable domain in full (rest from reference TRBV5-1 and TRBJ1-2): KAGVTQTPRYLIKTRGQQVTLSCSPISGHRSVSWYQQTPGQGLQFLFEYFSETQRNKGNFPGRFSGRQFSNSRSEMNVSTLELGDSALYLCASSLEKDRVGYTFGSGTRLTVV.